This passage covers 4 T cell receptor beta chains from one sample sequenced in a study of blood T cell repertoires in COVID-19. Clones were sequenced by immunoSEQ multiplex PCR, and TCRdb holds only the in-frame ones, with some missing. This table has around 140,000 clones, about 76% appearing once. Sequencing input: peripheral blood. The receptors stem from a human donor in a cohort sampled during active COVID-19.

In DNA form, the CDR3 reads TGTGCCAGCAGCGCCAACAGGGACGGCTACACCTTC. Its translation: CASSANRDGYTF. V usage is TRBV5-4 and J usage is TRBJ1-2, with D perhaps TRBD1 (6 bases). Trimming stripped 4 bases from V and 8 bases from J, with 12 bases between. The CDR3 loop spans 12 amino acids. CDR1 SGHNT and CDR2 YYREEE come from the germline V gene (reference sequence).

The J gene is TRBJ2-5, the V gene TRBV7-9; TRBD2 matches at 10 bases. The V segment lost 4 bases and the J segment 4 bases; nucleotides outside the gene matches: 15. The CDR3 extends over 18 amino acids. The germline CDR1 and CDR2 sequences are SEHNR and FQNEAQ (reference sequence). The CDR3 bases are TGTGCCAGCAGCTCGACAGGGCTAGCGGGAGCTGGTCGAGAGACCCAGTACTTC. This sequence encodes CASSSTGLAGAGRETQYF.

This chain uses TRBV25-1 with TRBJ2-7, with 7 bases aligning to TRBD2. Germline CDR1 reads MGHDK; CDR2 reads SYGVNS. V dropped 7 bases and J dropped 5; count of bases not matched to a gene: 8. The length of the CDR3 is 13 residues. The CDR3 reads CASTVAGVHEQYF. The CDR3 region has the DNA TGTGCCAGCACTGTGGCGGGAGTGCACGAGCAGTACTTC.

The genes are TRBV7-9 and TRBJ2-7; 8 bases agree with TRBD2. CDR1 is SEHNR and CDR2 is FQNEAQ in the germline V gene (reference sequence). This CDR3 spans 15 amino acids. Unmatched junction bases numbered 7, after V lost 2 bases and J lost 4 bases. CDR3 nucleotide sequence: TGTGCCAGCAGCTTATTGGTAGCGGGAACATACGAGCAGTACTTC. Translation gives CASSLLVAGTYEQYF.